This note documents a single T cell receptor beta chain sequence. What it binds is unknown. The data belong to a study of cytomegalovirus exposure and HLA in healthy donors. Study-level results: Later analysis suggested most CMV-associated TCR beta chains were HLA-restricted. Investigators reported under 200 TCR beta chains as tied to cytomegalovirus. In a later analysis, about 17,000 TCR beta sequences were associated with HLA alleles at 0.05 false discovery rate.

V lost 4 bases and J 2 bases, leaving 7 bases between the germline ends. Germline assignment: CDR1 MGHDK and CDR2 SYGVNS. The CDR3 is made up of 13 amino acids. The study ran its PCR with 60 Vbeta and 13 Jbeta primers. TCRdb's table, derived via immunoSEQ multiplex PCR, lists solely in-frame clones and lacks some. The sample records roughly 98,000 clones, 76% being singletons. The sample comprised PBMCs. This clonotype was sampled from a man aged 35-49 years in good health and CMV-seronegative. The V call is TRBV25-1, the J call TRBJ2-3; possible D gene TRBD1, 5 bases. The CDR3 bases are TGTGCCAGCAGTGGACAGTCCACAGATACGCAGTATTTT. Its translation is CASSGQSTDTQYF.